Reported below is one TCR beta chain. Antigen: not known. All donors were Caucasian adults living in Nashville, Tennessee. These data come from a study of shared clonotypes between healthy human individuals. General study results and limits: Some clonotypes were shared by all four sorted-subset donors, while others were not shared. The non-shared ones had lower generation probabilities than the shared ones.

The CDR3 has 13 residues. Deletions cut 5 bases from V and 7 bases from J, with 18 bases between. The germline CDR1 and CDR2 sequences are SQVTM and ANQGSEA. Several immunoSEQ plates received, in even portions, the genomic DNA of each subset. Clones were read by immunoSEQ multiplex PCR, and TCRdb kept only the in-frame ones, dropping some. The table shows 2,500,000 or so clones, with more than 80% occurring only once. The chain employs TRBV29-1 and TRBJ2-7, with D perhaps matching TRBD1 (6 bases). The sequenced sample was naive CD4+ T cells sorted from blood. As to subset: CD45RA+ positively selected. The sequence derives from a man aged 18 to 35 in good health. The CDR3 coding sequence is TGCAGCGTTAGGGACACCCGAACGGAAGAGCAGTACTTC. It encodes CSVRDTRTEEQYF.